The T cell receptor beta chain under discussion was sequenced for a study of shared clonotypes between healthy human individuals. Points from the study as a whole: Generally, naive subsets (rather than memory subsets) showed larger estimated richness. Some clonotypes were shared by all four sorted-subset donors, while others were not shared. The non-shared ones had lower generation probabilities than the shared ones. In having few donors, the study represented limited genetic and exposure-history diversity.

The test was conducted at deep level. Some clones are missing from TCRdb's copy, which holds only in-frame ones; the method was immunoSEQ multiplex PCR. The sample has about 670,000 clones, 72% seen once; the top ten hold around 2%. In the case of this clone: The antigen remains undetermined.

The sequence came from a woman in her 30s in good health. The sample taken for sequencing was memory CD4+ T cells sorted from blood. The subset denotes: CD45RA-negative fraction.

The CDR3 is CASSLAQFGASTDTQYF. As DNA, the CDR3 is TGCGCCAGCAGCTTGGCCCAGTTCGGGGCTAGCACAGATACGCAGTATTTT. This chain connects TRBV5-1 to TRBJ2-3, with D tentatively TRBD1 or TRBD2 (5 bases each). The CDR3 length is 17 residues. Germline CDR1 and CDR2: SGHRS and YFSETQ. Between the trimmed V and J ends, which lost 0 bases and 0 bases, there was a span of 14 bases.